This T cell receptor (beta chain) was sequenced for a study of CD8+ T cells in alopecia areata. Notes on the study in general: Compared with normal scalp, lesional scalp had higher clonality and more expanded CD8+ clones.

This clone has just a few counts. Its target is not known. Germline loops: CDR1 MDHEN, CDR2 SYDVKM. This CDR3 is 15 amino acids long. V was trimmed by 6 bases and J by 2 bases, leaving 16 bases between them. Sequencing relied on a cDNA template that was reverse transcribed from extracted RNA. Libraries were prepared by immunoSEQ multiplex PCR; TCRdb keeps only in-frame clonotypes and omits some of them. In the table there are 50,000 to 80,000 clones, 44% of which are singletons. From PBMCs, CD4+ and CD8+ T cells were sorted. Sample: NKG2D-low CD8+ T cells sorted from blood. The receptor comes from a human donor with alopecia areata. The rearrangement uses TRBV28 and TRBJ2-5; D uncertain. In DNA, the CDR3 is TGTGCCAGCAGGATCAGAGTACCTCTTCAAGAGACCCAGTACTTC. It is translated as CASRIRVPLQETQYF.